The entry that follows covers one T cell receptor (beta chain) sequence. A library prepared for alpha chains yielded this beta chain as an off-target read; its size is of little meaning. This entry is derived from a study of spatial heterogeneity in lung cancer. Described time point: sample taken at primary tumor resection. Whole RNA was taken from tumor, nontumor lung or frozen PBMC; it was then sequenced unsorted. TCRdb reprocessed the 5' RACE reads with MiXCR, giving one entry per CDR3 protein. The sample holds roughly 13,000 distinct CDR3 sequences, 3.9% seen once. The starting material was PBMCs, obtained at surgery. The clonotype originates from a male donor with early-stage non-small cell lung cancer.

The CDR3 here is CASSLVPGTESEQFF. CDR3 nucleotides: TGCGCCAGCAGCTTGGTCCCCGGGACTGAGTCTGAGCAGTTCTTC. The V call is TRBV5-1, the J call TRBJ2-1; weak D call: TRBD2 (6 bases). V lost 0 bases and J lost 9, with 16 bases in between. This CDR3 is built from 15 residues. Germline V gene data show CDR1 as SGHRS and CDR2 as YFSETQ.